Listed here are 8 T cell receptor beta chains from one sample, sequenced in a study of metastatic and nonmetastatic thyroid tumors (TCRdb year 2020). Libraries were prepared through PCR. Sequencing was carried out with an Illumina HiSeq 4000. TCRdb itself trimmed the public reads at Q25 with fastp, ran MiXCR and retained productive beta chains. Present in this sample are around 34,000 clones, roughly a fifth of which were seen just once. Around 8.5% of the sample is in the top ten clones. No treatment had been received by any patient before thyroid surgery. Sequenced material: blood. Receptor source: a female donor with papillary thyroid cancer or a benign thyroid nodule (not recorded which). Some clones in this sample may be carry-over from other donors' samples.

This clone was counted between two and nine times. This sequence joins TRBV12-3 or TRBV12-4 and TRBJ2-3, with D tentatively TRBD2 (5 bases). V dropped 3 bases and J dropped 4 bases, with 20 bases sitting between them. The CDR3 is 17 amino acids. CDR3 sequence reads: CASSFSPDSASPDTQYF. Here the CDR3 DNA reads TGTGCCAGCAGTTTTTCTCCGGACTCCGCTAGTCCAGATACGCAGTATTTT.

The CDR3, as DNA: TGCGCCAGCAGCCCCGGAGGGGGGGTAGGGATGAACACTGAAGCTTTCTTT. It specifies CASSPGGGVGMNTEAFF. V is TRBV5-1 and J is TRBJ1-1; TRBD1 might be the D (6 bases). V was trimmed by 4 bases and J by 0 bases, leaving 19 bases between them. Germline CDR1 SGHRS, CDR2 YFSETQ. CDR3 length: 17 residues.

This clone was counted between two and nine times. The chain couples TRBV12-3 or TRBV12-4 to TRBJ1-5, with no clear D. V was clipped by 2 bases and J by 1 base, with 6 bases between them. CDR3 size: 14 residues. For the CDR3, the DNA is TGTGCCAGCAGTTTATCTCGGAGCAATCAGCCCCAGCATTTT. Translated: CASSLSRSNQPQHF.

This clone has ten or more counts. CDR3 in amino acids: CASSQGQGETETQYF. The CDR3 DNA sequence: TGTGCCAGCAGCCAAGGACAGGGGGAGACGGAGACCCAGTACTTC. The rearrangement joins TRBV3-1 to TRBJ2-5; TRBD1 agrees at 9 bases. Germline V CDR1 and CDR2: LGHDT, YNNKEL (reference sequence). The CDR3 length is 15 residues. The junction had 5 bases not matched to a gene; V was cut back by 1 base and J by 5 bases.

The sample holds many counts of this clone. The gene calls are TRBV28 and TRBJ2-7; either TRBD1 or TRBD2 may supply D (6 bases each). The CDR3 length is 16 residues. Between the trimmed V and J ends, which lost 5 bases and 0 bases, there was a span of 17 bases. Germline V gene lookup returns CDR1 MDHEN and CDR2 SYDVKM. The chain's CDR3 is CASSIGGRGVSYEQYF. The CDR3 region has the DNA TGTGCCAGCAGTATAGGGGGGCGAGGGGTCTCCTACGAGCAGTACTTC. The complete variable domain, with remaining parts taken from reference TRBV28 and TRBJ2-7, reads DVKVTQSSRYLVKRTGEKVFLECVQDMDHENMFWYRQDPGLGLRLIYFSYDVKMKEKGDIPEGYSVSREKKERFSLILESASTNQTSMYLCASSIGGRGVSYEQYFGPGTRLTVT.

This clone was recorded at least ten times. This may stem from a read error, because a much larger clone lies one nucleotide away. J is TRBJ2-3 and V is TRBV19; D remains unclear. This CDR3 is 14 amino acids long. Germline V gene sequence: CDR1 LNHDA, CDR2 SQIVND (reference sequence). V lost 4 bases and J lost 4, with 12 bases in between. CDR3 DNA sequence: TGTGCCAGTAGTAAGGGTCGGTCATCAGATACGCAGTATTTT. Translated: CASSKGRSSDTQYF.

In nucleotides, the CDR3 is TGCGCCAGCACCCGACCCGGGGCTAACTATGGCTACACCTTC. Translating gives CASTRPGANYGYTF. The J gene is TRBJ1-2, the V gene TRBV4-1, with D unresolved. Germline V CDR1 and CDR2: MGHRA, YSYEKL. The ends were cut back, 7 bases at V and 0 bases at J, with 12 bases in the middle. This CDR3 spans 14 amino acids.

The chain joins TRBV2 to TRBJ2-7, with 9 positions matching TRBD1. V trimming: 6 bases; J trimming: 5 bases; junction bases outside the gene matches: 11. This CDR3 comprises 15 residues. From germline, CDR1 is SNHLY and CDR2 FYNNEI. CDR3 protein: CASSTPGQGYHEQYF. CDR3 coding DNA: TGTGCCAGCAGCACACCGGGACAGGGTTACCACGAGCAGTACTTC.